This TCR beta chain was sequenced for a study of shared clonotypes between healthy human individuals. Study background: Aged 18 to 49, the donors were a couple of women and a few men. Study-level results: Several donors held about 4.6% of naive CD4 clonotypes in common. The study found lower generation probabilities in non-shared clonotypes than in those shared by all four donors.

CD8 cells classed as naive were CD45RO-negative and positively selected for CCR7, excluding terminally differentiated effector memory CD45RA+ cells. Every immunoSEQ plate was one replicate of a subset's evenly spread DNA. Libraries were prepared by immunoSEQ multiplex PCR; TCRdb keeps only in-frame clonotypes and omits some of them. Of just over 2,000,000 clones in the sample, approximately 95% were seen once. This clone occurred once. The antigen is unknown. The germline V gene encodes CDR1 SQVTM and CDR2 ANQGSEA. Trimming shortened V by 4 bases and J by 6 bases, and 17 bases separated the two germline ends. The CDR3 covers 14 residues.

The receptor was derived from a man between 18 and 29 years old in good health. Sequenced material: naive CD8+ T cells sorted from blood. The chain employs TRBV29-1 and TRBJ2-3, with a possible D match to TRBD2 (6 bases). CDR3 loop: CSVAPLGAGDTQYF. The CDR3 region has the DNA TGCAGCGTTGCACCTTTAGGGGCGGGGGATACGCAGTATTTT.